The TCR beta chain described here comes from a study of T cell changes during pregnancy in multiple sclerosis. Sequenced by immunoSEQ multiplex PCR; TCRdb stores in-frame clones only, minus some. The table records about 84,000 clones, approximately 94% of them present only once. The receptor comes from a female donor with multiple sclerosis, enrolled in a pregnancy study. The sequencing used peripheral blood, collected in the third trimester of pregnancy.

CDR3 protein: CATSRVKGENEKLFF. Written as DNA, the CDR3 is TGTGCCACCAGCAGAGTTAAGGGGGAGAATGAAAAACTGTTTTTT. The rearrangement uses TRBV15 and TRBJ1-4, with D perhaps matching TRBD1 (6 bases). The CDR3 length is 15 residues. Per germline, CDR1 LNHNV and CDR2 YYDKDF (reference sequence). V dropped 1 base and J dropped 5 bases, with 11 bases sitting between them. The whole variable domain, remainder taken from reference TRBV15 and TRBJ1-4, is DAMVIQNPRYQVTQFGKPVTLSCSQTLNHNVMYWYQQKSSQAPKLLFHYYDKDFNNEADTPDNFQSRRPNTSFCFLDIRSPGLGDTAMYLCATSRVKGENEKLFFGSGTQLSVL.